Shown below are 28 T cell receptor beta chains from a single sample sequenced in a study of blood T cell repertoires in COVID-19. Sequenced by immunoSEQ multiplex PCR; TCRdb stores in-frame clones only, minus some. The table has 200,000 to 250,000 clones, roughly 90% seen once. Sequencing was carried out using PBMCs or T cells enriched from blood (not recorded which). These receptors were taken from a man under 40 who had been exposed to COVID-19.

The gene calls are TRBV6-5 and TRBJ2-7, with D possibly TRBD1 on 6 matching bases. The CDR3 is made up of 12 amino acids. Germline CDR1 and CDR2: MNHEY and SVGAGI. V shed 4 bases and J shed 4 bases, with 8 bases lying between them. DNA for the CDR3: TGTGCCAGCAGTTCGGACAGTTACGAGCAGTACTTC. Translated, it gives CASSSDSYEQYF.

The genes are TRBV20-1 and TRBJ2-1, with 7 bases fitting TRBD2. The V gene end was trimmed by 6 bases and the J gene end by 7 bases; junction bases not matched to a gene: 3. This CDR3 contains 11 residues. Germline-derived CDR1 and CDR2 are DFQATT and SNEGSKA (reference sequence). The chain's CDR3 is CSARTRNEQFF. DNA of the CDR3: TGCAGTGCCCGGACTAGAAATGAGCAGTTCTTC.

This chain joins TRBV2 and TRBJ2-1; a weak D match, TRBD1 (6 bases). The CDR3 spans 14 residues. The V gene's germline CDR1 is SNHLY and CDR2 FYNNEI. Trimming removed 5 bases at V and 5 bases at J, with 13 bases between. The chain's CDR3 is CASSPGQKNNEQFF. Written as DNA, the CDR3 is TGTGCCAGCAGTCCGGGACAAAAAAACAATGAGCAGTTCTTC.

CDR3 in amino acids: CASSVSGMNTEAFF. DNA of the CDR3: TGTGCCAGCAGTGTATCGGGGATGAACACTGAAGCTTTCTTT. The V call is TRBV2, the J call TRBJ1-1, with D unclear. The CDR3 contains 14 residues. Deletions cut 4 bases from V and 0 bases from J, with 9 bases between. Germline V CDR1 and CDR2: SNHLY, FYNNEI.

The chain's CDR3 is CASSLGSGELFF. The CDR3 DNA is TGTGCCAGCAGCTTAGGCAGCGGGGAGCTGTTTTTT. The chain carries TRBV7-3 and TRBJ2-2; no firm D call. The ends were cut back, 2 bases at V and 7 bases at J, with 5 bases in the middle. Germline values: CDR1 SGHTA, CDR2 FQGTGA. The CDR3 consists of 12 residues.

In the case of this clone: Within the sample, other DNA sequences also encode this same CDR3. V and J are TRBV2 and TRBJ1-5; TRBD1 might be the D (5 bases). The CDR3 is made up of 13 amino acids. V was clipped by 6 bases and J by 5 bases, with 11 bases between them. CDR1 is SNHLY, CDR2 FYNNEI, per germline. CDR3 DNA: TGTGCCAGCAGCCCAGGGAGGGATCAGCCCCAGCATTTT. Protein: CASSPGRDQPQHF.

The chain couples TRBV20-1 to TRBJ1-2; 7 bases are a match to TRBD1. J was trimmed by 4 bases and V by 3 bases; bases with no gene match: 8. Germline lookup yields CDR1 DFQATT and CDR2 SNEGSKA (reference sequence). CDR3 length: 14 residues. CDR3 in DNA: TGCAGTGCTAGTCCTTTAGGGGGCACCTATGGCTACACCTTC. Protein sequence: CSASPLGGTYGYTF.

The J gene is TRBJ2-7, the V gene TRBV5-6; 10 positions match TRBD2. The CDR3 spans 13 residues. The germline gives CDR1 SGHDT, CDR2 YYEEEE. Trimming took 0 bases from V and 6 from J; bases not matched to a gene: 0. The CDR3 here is CASSLGLAGEQYF. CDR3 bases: TGTGCCAGCAGCTTGGGACTAGCGGGCGAGCAGTACTTC.

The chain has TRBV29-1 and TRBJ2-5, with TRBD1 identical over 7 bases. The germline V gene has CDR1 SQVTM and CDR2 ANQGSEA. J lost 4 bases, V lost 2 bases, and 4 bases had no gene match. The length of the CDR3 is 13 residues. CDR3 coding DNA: TGCAGCGTTGAACCCGGGACAGCAGAGACCCAGTACTTC. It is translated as CSVEPGTAETQYF.

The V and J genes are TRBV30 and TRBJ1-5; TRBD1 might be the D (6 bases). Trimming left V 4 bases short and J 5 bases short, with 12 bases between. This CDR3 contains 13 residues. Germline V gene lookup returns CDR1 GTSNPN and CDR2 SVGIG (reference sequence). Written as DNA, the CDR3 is TGTGCCTGGAACAGGGAAGGGGATCAGCCCCAGCATTTT. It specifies CAWNREGDQPQHF. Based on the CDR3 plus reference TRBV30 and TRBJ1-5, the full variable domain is SQTIHQWPATLVQPVGSPLSLECTVEGTSNPNLYWYRQAAGRGLQLLFYSVGIGQISSEVPQNLSASRPQDRQFILSSKKLLLSDSGFYLCAWNREGDQPQHFGDGTRLSIL.

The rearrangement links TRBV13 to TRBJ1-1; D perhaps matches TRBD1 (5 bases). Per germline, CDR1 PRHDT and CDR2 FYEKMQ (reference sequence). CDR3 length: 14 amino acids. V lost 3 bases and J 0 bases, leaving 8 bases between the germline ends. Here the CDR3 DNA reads TGTGCCAGCAGCTTTCAGACAGTGAACACTGAAGCTTTCTTT. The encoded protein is CASSFQTVNTEAFF.

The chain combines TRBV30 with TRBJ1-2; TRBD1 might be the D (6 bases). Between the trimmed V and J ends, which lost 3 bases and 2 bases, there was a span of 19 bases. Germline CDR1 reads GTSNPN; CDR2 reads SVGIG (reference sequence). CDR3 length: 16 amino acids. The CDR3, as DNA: TGTGCCTGGAGACCATCCGGGGGGCGGGCGAACTATGGCTACACCTTC. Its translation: CAWRPSGGRANYGYTF.

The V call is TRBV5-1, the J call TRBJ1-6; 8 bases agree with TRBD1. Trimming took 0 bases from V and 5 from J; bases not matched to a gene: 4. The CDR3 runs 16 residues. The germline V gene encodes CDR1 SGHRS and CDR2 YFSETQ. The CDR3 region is CASSLDRGKNNSPLHF. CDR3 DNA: TGCGCCAGCAGCTTGGACAGGGGGAAGAATAATTCACCCCTCCACTTT.

Here the CDR3 reads CASSSPHRGSDSEQYF. The CDR3 region has the DNA TGTGCCAGCAGTTCCCCTCACAGGGGGTCGGATTCCGAGCAGTACTTC. The chain carries TRBV27 and TRBJ2-7; TRBD1 matches at 8 bases. V lost 4 bases and J lost 6; bases outside the gene matches: 14. Germline V gene lookup returns CDR1 MNHEY and CDR2 SMNVEV (reference sequence). The CDR3 contains 16 residues.

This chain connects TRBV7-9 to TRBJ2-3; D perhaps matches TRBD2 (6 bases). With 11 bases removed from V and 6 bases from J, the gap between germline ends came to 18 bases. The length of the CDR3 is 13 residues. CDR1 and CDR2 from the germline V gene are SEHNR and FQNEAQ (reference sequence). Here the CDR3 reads CASRDPLEDTQYF. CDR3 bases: TGTGCCTCGCGGGACCCACTCGAGGATACGCAGTATTTT.

The CDR3 region is CASSFRGRSYNEQFF. DNA for the CDR3: TGTGCCAGCAGCTTCCGGGGGAGGTCCTACAATGAGCAGTTCTTC. The chain couples TRBV7-8 to TRBJ2-1, with a weak D call TRBD2 (6 bases). The V gene's germline CDR1 is SGHVS and CDR2 FQNEAQ. Trimming cost V 3 bases and J 1 base, with 10 bases left between them. This CDR3 contains 15 residues.

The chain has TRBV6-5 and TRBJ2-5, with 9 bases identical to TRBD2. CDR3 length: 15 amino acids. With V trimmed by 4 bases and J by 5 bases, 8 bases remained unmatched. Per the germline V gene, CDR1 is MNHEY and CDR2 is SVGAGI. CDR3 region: CASSSIAGVGETQYF. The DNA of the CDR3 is TGTGCCAGCAGTTCTATAGCGGGGGTCGGGGAGACCCAGTACTTC.

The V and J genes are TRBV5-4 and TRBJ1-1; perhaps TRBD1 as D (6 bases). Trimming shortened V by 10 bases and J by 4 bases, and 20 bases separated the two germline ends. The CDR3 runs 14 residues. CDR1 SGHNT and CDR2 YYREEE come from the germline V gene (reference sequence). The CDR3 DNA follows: TGTGCCGGACAAGGGGACAAGTCTAGCACTGAAGCTTTCTTT. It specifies CAGQGDKSSTEAFF.

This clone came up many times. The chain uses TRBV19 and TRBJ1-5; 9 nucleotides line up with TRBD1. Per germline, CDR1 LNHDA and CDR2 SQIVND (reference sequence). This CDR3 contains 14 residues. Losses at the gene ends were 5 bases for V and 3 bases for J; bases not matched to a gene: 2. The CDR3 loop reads CASSGTGPNQPQHF. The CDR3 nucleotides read TGTGCCAGTAGTGGGACAGGGCCCAATCAGCCCCAGCATTTT.

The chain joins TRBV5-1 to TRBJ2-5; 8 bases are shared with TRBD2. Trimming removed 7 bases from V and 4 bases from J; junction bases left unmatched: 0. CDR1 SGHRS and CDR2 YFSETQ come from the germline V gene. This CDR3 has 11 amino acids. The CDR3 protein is CASRGGETQYF. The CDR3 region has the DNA TGCGCCAGCCGGGGGGGAGAGACCCAGTACTTC. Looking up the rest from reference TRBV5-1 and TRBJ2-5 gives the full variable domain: KAGVTQTPRYLIKTRGQQVTLSCSPISGHRSVSWYQQTPGQGLQFLFEYFSETQRNKGNFPGRFSGRQFSNSRSEMNVSTLELGDSALYLCASRGGETQYFGPGTRLLVL.

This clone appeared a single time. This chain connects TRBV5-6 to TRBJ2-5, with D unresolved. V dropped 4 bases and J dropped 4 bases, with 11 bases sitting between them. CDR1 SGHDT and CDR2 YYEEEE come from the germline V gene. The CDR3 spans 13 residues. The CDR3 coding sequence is TGTGCCAGCAGCAGTTCGAGGCTAGAGACCCAGTACTTC. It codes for CASSSSRLETQYF.

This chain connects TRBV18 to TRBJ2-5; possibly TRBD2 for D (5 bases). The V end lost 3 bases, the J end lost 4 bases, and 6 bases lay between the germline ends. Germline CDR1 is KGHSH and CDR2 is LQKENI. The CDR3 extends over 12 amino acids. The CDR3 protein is CASSPRGETQYF. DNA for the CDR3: TGTGCCAGCTCACCCCGGGGAGAGACCCAGTACTTC.

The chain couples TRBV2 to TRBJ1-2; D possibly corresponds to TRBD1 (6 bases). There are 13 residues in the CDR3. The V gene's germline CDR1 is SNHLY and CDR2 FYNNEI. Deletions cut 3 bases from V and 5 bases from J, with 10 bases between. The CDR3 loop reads CASSDTRGYGYTF. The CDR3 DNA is TGTGCCAGCAGTGATACCAGGGGATATGGCTACACCTTC.

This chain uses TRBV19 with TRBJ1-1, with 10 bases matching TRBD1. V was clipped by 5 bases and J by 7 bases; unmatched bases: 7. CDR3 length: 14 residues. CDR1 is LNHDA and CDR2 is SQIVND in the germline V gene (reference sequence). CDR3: CASSVGTGEFEAFF. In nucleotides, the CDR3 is TGTGCCAGTAGTGTAGGGACAGGGGAATTTGAAGCTTTCTTT.

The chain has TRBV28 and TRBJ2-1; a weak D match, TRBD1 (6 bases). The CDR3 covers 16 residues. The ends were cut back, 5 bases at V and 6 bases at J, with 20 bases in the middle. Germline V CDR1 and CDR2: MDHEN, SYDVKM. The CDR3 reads CASSAHSGLRGNEQFF. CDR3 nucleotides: TGTGCCAGCAGTGCCCACAGCGGTCTCAGGGGCAATGAGCAGTTCTTC. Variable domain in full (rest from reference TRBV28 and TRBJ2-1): DVKVTQSSRYLVKRTGEKVFLECVQDMDHENMFWYRQDPGLGLRLIYFSYDVKMKEKGDIPEGYSVSREKKERFSLILESASTNQTSMYLCASSAHSGLRGNEQFFGPGTRLTVL.

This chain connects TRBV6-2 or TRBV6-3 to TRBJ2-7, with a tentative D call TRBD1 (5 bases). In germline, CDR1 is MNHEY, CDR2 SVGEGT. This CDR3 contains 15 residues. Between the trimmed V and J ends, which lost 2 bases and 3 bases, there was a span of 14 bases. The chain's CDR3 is CASSYGASVVYEQYF. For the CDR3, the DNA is TGTGCCAGCAGTTACGGGGCGTCTGTGGTCTACGAGCAGTACTTC.

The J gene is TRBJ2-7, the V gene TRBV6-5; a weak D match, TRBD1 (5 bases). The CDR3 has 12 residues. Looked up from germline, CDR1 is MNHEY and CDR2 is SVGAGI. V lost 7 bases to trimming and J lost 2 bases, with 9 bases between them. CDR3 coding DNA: TGTGCCAGCACGGCAGGGACCTACGAGCAGTACTTC. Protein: CASTAGTYEQYF.

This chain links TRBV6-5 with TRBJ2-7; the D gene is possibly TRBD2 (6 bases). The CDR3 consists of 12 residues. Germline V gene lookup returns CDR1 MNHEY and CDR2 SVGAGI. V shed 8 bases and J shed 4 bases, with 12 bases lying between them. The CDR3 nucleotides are TGTGCCAGCGGGACGGGAGCTTACGAGCAGTACTTC. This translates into CASGTGAYEQYF.